The 28 T cell receptor beta chains listed next were all sequenced from one sample in a study of memory CD8 T cells in hepatitis C reinfection (dated by TCRdb to the late 2010s). Libraries were built with the immunoSEQ multiplex PCR assay. The table was pulled from immuneACCESS by TCRdb, which kept in-frame rearrangements only. Such tables lose some clones; where checked, under half of the loss comes from unresolved V genes, and the rest has no known cause. The sample table holds just over 45,000 clones, of which 80% to 90% were seen once. The ten biggest clones cover 0.72% of the sample. According to the study, the label for this sample's time point signals: late/post reinfection, 12 to 24 weeks after detection. The sorted cells were sequenced directly ex vivo, without any in vitro expansion ahead of TCR sequencing. The source material was naive CD8+ T cells sorted from blood. The sample's cell subset or site label, in plain terms: total naive CD8+CD45RO- T cells. These receptor sequences come from a man younger than 35 with hepatitis C virus infection.

The genes are TRBV5-5 and TRBJ2-5, with D perhaps TRBD1 (5 bases). In germline, CDR1 is SGHKS, CDR2 YYEKEE (reference sequence). This CDR3 comprises 15 residues. Trimming cost V 2 bases and J 5 bases, with 16 bases left between them. This CDR3 reads CASSFRIRGGETQYF. The CDR3, as DNA: TGTGCCAGCAGCTTCAGGATAAGGGGTGGGGAGACCCAGTACTTC.

V and J are TRBV30 and TRBJ1-1; D not certain. The germline CDR1 and CDR2 sequences are GTSNPN and SVGIG (reference sequence). The CDR3 totals 15 residues. V was shortened by 0 bases and J by 1 base, with 12 bases between the two germline ends. Here the CDR3 DNA reads TGTGCCTGGAGTGTAGAGGGCCGCGGGAACACTGAAGCTTTCTTT. This codes for CAWSVEGRGNTEAFF.

This clone has just one count. The V and J genes are TRBV7-9 and TRBJ2-5; D uncertain. The germline V gene has CDR1 SEHNR and CDR2 FQNEAQ (reference sequence). This CDR3 is 14 amino acids long. V shed 6 bases and J shed 2 bases, with 13 bases lying between them. This chain's CDR3 is CASRHSAGQETQYF. Written as DNA, the CDR3 is TGTGCCAGCAGGCATAGTGCCGGGCAAGAGACCCAGTACTTC. Based on the CDR3 plus reference TRBV7-9 and TRBJ2-5, the full variable domain is DTGVSQNPRHKITKRGQNVTFRCDPISEHNRLYWYRQTLGQGPEFLTYFQNEAQLEKSRLLSDRFSAERPKGSFSTLEIQRTEQGDSAMYLCASRHSAGQETQYFGPGTRLLVL.

J is TRBJ2-1 and V is TRBV19; 7 bases map to TRBD2. The CDR3 sequence is 14 residues long. The ends lost 10 bases at V and 3 bases at J; junction bases unmatched: 9. Germline CDR1 is LNHDA and CDR2 is SQIVND (reference sequence). This CDR3 reads CATRRLAVYNEQFF. CDR3 DNA: TGTGCCACCAGGCGACTAGCAGTCTACAATGAGCAGTTCTTC.

V usage is TRBV28 and J usage is TRBJ1-1; 8 bases are a match to TRBD1. With 6 bases clipped from V and 0 bases from J, the junction kept 3 bases outside the gene matches. The CDR3 loop spans 14 amino acids. Germline V gene lookup returns CDR1 MDHEN and CDR2 SYDVKM. The CDR3 loop reads CASRETGVNTEAFF. CDR3 DNA: TGTGCCAGCAGAGAGACAGGGGTGAACACTGAAGCTTTCTTT.

Concerning this clone itself: In the same sample, other DNA sequences code for this CDR3. V is TRBV6-5 and J is TRBJ2-5, with TRBD1 as a possible D gene (5 bases). The CDR3 has 15 residues. With 4 bases removed from V and 2 bases from J, the gap between germline ends came to 14 bases. The germline gives CDR1 MNHEY, CDR2 SVGAGI. CDR3 in DNA: TGTGCCAGCAGTTTTCCTGGACAACTTCAAGAGACCCAGTACTTC. Translation: CASSFPGQLQETQYF.

The rearrangement links TRBV5-1 to TRBJ2-3, with 11 bases that match TRBD2. J lost 3 bases, V lost 2 bases, and 5 bases had no gene match. This CDR3 has 16 amino acids. CDR1 SGHRS and CDR2 YFSETQ come from the germline V gene. CDR3 DNA sequence: TGCGCCAGCAGCTTTATAGCGGGGGGGCAGACAGATACGCAGTATTTT. This codes for CASSFIAGGQTDTQYF.

The CDR3 loop is CASRFGQGGEKLFF. The CDR3 DNA is TGTGCCAGCAGGTTTGGGCAGGGTGGTGAAAAACTGTTTTTT. The chain links TRBV27 to TRBJ1-4, with a possible D match to TRBD1 (5 bases). The V and J ends lost 6 bases and 7 bases respectively, with 15 bases between them. This CDR3 region has 14 residues. Germline V gene sequence: CDR1 MNHEY, CDR2 SMNVEV (reference sequence). Variable domain in full (rest from reference TRBV27 and TRBJ1-4): EAQVTQNPRYLITVTGKKLTVTCSQNMNHEYMSWYRQDPGLGLRQIYYSMNVEVTDKGDVPEGYKVSRKEKRNFPLILESPSPNQTSLYFCASRFGQGGEKLFFGSGTQLSVL.

The rearrangement uses TRBV6-5 and TRBJ2-7; 12 bases align to TRBD2. Germline V CDR1 and CDR2: MNHEY, SVGAGI. With V trimmed by 4 bases and J by 2 bases, 3 bases remained unmatched. This CDR3 has 15 residues. CDR3 region: CASSFLAGGPYEQYF. In nucleotides, the CDR3 is TGTGCCAGCAGTTTTCTAGCGGGAGGGCCCTACGAGCAGTACTTC.

The genes are TRBV6-5 and TRBJ1-1, with D maybe TRBD1 (6 bases). Germline CDR1 and CDR2: MNHEY and SVGAGI. Trimming took 10 bases from V and 0 from J, leaving 18 bases between them. This CDR3 comprises 15 residues. In DNA form, the CDR3 reads TGTGCCACAGGGGAACAGCTAATAATGAACACTGAAGCTTTCTTT. Translation: CATGEQLIMNTEAFF.

This chain connects TRBV11-2 to TRBJ2-5; 12 bases fit TRBD1. Germline V lookup: CDR1 SGHAT, CDR2 FQNNGV. V trimming: 4 bases; J trimming: 4 bases; junction bases outside the gene matches: 7. CDR3 size: 16 residues. This CDR3 reads CASSSAGTGGLETQYF. Written as DNA, the CDR3 is TGTGCCAGCAGCTCAGCCGGGACAGGGGGCTTAGAGACCCAGTACTTC.

This clone was seen more than once but under ten times. The chain has TRBV27 and TRBJ2-3; 8 positions agree with TRBD2. V shed 5 bases and J 0 bases; nucleotides not matched to a gene: 4. CDR1 is MNHEY, CDR2 SMNVEV, per germline (reference sequence). The CDR3 has 15 amino acids. The CDR3 DNA sequence: TGTGCCAGCAGTGCCGGGACTAGAAGCACAGATACGCAGTATTTT. Translated: CASSAGTRSTDTQYF.

The chain combines TRBV7-8 with TRBJ2-2; a weak D match, TRBD2 (5 bases). V was cut by 5 bases and J by 4 bases, with 11 bases left in between. CDR3 size: 14 residues. Looked up from germline, CDR1 is SGHVS and CDR2 is FQNEAQ. The CDR3 loop reads CASSGRDSTGELFF. The CDR3 bases are TGTGCCAGCAGCGGCCGGGATTCCACCGGGGAGCTGTTTTTT.

This chain connects TRBV7-9 to TRBJ1-5, with a possible D match to TRBD1 (5 bases). CDR3 length: 15 amino acids. The germline CDR1 and CDR2 sequences are SEHNR and FQNEAQ (reference sequence). V dropped 8 bases and J dropped 7 bases, with 21 bases sitting between them. CDR3 protein: CASPRVVREAQPQHF. DNA of the CDR3: TGTGCCAGCCCAAGAGTGGTCAGGGAGGCGCAGCCCCAGCATTTT.

The chain employs TRBV10-1 and TRBJ2-2, with 10 positions matching TRBD2. Germline CDR1 and CDR2: WNHNN and SYGVQD (reference sequence). This CDR3 spans 19 amino acids. Trimming took 6 bases from V and 3 from J; bases not matched to a gene: 16. CDR3 region: CASSREWLAGDVDTGELFF. CDR3 DNA sequence: TGCGCCAGCAGCAGAGAGTGGCTAGCGGGGGACGTTGACACCGGGGAGCTGTTTTTT.

Of note for this clone: The junction differs from germline at one of its ends, possibly a read error. The identical CDR3 is also encoded by other nucleotide sequences in the sample. The J gene is TRBJ1-1, the V gene TRBV5-4; 7 bases are a match to TRBD1. The CDR3 has 15 amino acids. The germline gives CDR1 SGHNT, CDR2 YYREEE (reference sequence). For the CDR3, the DNA is TGTGCCAGCAGCGAAACAGGGGTCCTGAATACTGAAGCTTTCTTT. It specifies CASSETGVLNTEAFF.

V and J are TRBV19 and TRBJ1-5; the match to TRBD1 covers 8 bases. CDR3 length: 16 residues. After removal of 2 bases from V and 5 bases from J, the junction contained 8 bases not matched to a gene. CDR1 and CDR2 (germline): LNHDA, SQIVND (reference sequence). The CDR3 DNA follows: TGTGCCAGTAGTATATCAGGCAGGGGGCTCCATCAGCCCCAGCATTTT. Translated, it gives CASSISGRGLHQPQHF.

V and J are TRBV29-1 and TRBJ1-1; TRBD1 aligns across 7 bases. The CDR3 covers 13 residues. The V and J ends lost 6 bases and 4 bases, in that order; junction bases with no gene match: 8. CDR1 and CDR2 (germline): SQVTM, ANQGSEA. The DNA for the CDR3 is TGCAGCGTGCTCCGGGACAGAAGCACTGAAGCTTTCTTT. The encoded protein is CSVLRDRSTEAFF.

The chain uses TRBV19 and TRBJ1-1; D call uncertain. The CDR3 totals 13 residues. Germline loops: CDR1 LNHDA, CDR2 SQIVND (reference sequence). With 9 bases removed from V and 4 bases from J, the gap between germline ends came to 15 bases. CDR3 amino acids: CASKVEGPTEAFF. The CDR3 DNA reads as TGTGCCAGCAAGGTAGAGGGCCCCACTGAAGCTTTCTTT.

This chain joins TRBV29-1 and TRBJ2-2; 9 nucleotides line up with TRBD2. Germline V gives CDR1 SQVTM, CDR2 ANQGSEA. The length of the CDR3 is 13 residues. The V segment lost 7 bases and the J segment 6 bases; nucleotides outside the gene matches: 6. CDR3 amino acids: CSACSSGAGELFF. For the CDR3, the DNA is TGCAGCGCCTGTTCTAGCGGGGCCGGGGAGCTGTTTTTT.

This clone was observed once. This CDR3 is CASGSGLTGGRTDTQYF. In DNA, the CDR3 is TGTGCCAGCGGCTCAGGTCTTACGGGAGGGAGGACAGATACGCAGTATTTT. The chain employs TRBV7-9 and TRBJ2-3; 8 positions agree with TRBD2. The length of the CDR3 is 17 residues. V was pared by 8 bases and J by 3 bases, with 16 bases of the junction left unmatched. Germline assignment: CDR1 SEHNR and CDR2 FQNEAQ (reference sequence).

The chain has TRBV13 and TRBJ2-1, with unresolved D. Germline V gives CDR1 PRHDT, CDR2 FYEKMQ (reference sequence). Trimming took off 4 bases at V and 7 bases at J, with 5 bases between the two ends. The CDR3 contains 11 residues. In DNA form, the CDR3 reads TGTGCCAGCAGCTCTAGAAATGAGCAGTTCTTC. It specifies CASSSRNEQFF.

The V and J genes are TRBV6-1 and TRBJ2-7; possibly TRBD2 for D (6 bases). Looked up from germline, CDR1 is MNHNS and CDR2 is SASEGT. The CDR3 extends over 18 amino acids. Trimming removed 0 bases at V and 4 bases at J, with 22 bases between. CDR3 in amino acids: CASSEARTGEASRYEQYV. DNA for the CDR3: TGTGCCAGCAGTGAAGCGCGAACGGGGGAAGCATCCCGATACGAGCAGTACGTC.

The DNA of the CDR3 is TGTGCCAGCGTAGGGGGAACCTCCTACGAGCAGTACTTC. This sequence encodes CASVGGTSYEQYF. The chain joins TRBV25-1 to TRBJ2-7; D possibly corresponds to TRBD1 (6 bases). Trimming took off 8 bases at V and 0 bases at J, with 11 bases between the two ends. The CDR3 covers 13 residues. Per germline, CDR1 MGHDK and CDR2 SYGVNS.

The chain has TRBV5-1 and TRBJ1-6; 7 nucleotides agree with TRBD1. The CDR3 spans 15 residues. J was trimmed by 6 bases and V by 0 bases; bases with no gene match: 3. The V gene's germline CDR1 is SGHRS and CDR2 YFSETQ. This CDR3 is CASSLGDSSNSPLHF. As DNA, the CDR3 is TGCGCCAGCAGCTTGGGGGACAGTAGTAATTCACCCCTCCACTTT.

The rearrangement uses TRBV28 and TRBJ2-2, with TRBD2 matching over 7 bases. V lost 10 bases to trimming and J lost 5 bases; unmatched junction nucleotides: 13. Germline V gene sequence: CDR1 MDHEN, CDR2 SYDVKM. The CDR3 is 15 residues long. As DNA, the CDR3 is TGTGCCACAGCCTTCCCAGCGGGAATGACCGGGGAGCTGTTTTTT. It codes for CATAFPAGMTGELFF. Supplemented by reference TRBV28 and TRBJ2-2, the full variable domain reads DVKVTQSSRYLVKRTGEKVFLECVQDMDHENMFWYRQDPGLGLRLIYFSYDVKMKEKGDIPEGYSVSREKKERFSLILESASTNQTSMYLCATAFPAGMTGELFFGEGSRLTVL.

The rearrangement uses TRBV10-3 and TRBJ1-2, with 7 bases aligning to TRBD1. After removal of 6 bases from V and 5 bases from J, the junction contained 9 bases not matched to a gene. CDR1 is ENHRY and CDR2 is SYGVKD in the germline V gene. This CDR3 contains 14 residues. The CDR3 DNA sequence: TGTGCCATCAGCCTCCGGGACAGCTCTTATGGCTACACCTTC. Translation: CAISLRDSSYGYTF.

The chain has TRBV5-1 and TRBJ2-7; 9 bases map to TRBD1. Germline lookup yields CDR1 SGHRS and CDR2 YFSETQ. This CDR3 region has 13 residues. Trimming cost V 5 bases and J 5 bases; bases outside gene matches: 5. CDR3 loop: CASRRDRVDEQYF. The DNA of the CDR3 is TGCGCCAGCAGGCGGGACAGGGTGGACGAGCAGTACTTC.